This T cell receptor beta chain was obtained from a study of radiotherapy plus CTLA-4 blockade in lung cancer. Participants had chemo-refractory metastatic non-small-cell lung cancer and were treated with focal radiation plus ipilimumab CTLA-4 blockade. Profiled with immunoSEQ multiplex PCR; TCRdb holds only in-frame clones, not every one. The sample contains 35,000 to 50,000 clones, 73% of which appear only once. Study-level points and caveats: Tumor-origin TCR clones grew in blood after radiotherapy plus ipilimumab. Dynamics of early blood T cell clones, together with interferon-beta, were reportedly the best predictors of response.

Germline values: CDR1 KGHSH, CDR2 LQKENI. This CDR3 has 17 residues. V lost 1 base to trimming and J lost 6 bases, with 21 bases between them. Of note for this clone: Its target is not known.

This clonotype was obtained from a human donor with non-small cell lung cancer who had a complete response to radiotherapy plus ipilimumab. The V call is TRBV18, the J call TRBJ1-1; D gene ambiguous. The starting material was peripheral blood, obtained from a patient treated with radiotherapy plus ipilimumab. This CDR3 is CASSPRGAGSRYSEAFF. DNA for the CDR3: TGTGCCAGCTCACCACGGGGTGCGGGCTCAAGGTACTCTGAAGCTTTCTTT.